This T cell receptor beta chain came from a study of cytomegalovirus exposure and HLA in healthy donors. Study at large: Earlier work reported approximately 100 million unique TCR beta sequences from 170 million or so T cells.

Study-wide findings and caveats: Later analysis showed TCR association rates varying by HLA locus, highest for DRB1 and lowest for HLA-C.

Participants comprised healthy donors of bone marrow. A note on this clone: The target antigen is unknown.

This CDR3 has 15 amino acids. Germline V gene sequence: CDR1 SEHNR, CDR2 FQNEAQ (reference sequence). J lost 8 bases, V lost 5 bases, and 10 bases had no gene match. Amplification used 60 Vbeta primers and 13 Jbeta primers. Using immunoSEQ multiplex PCR, the repertoire was profiled, and TCRdb retains in-frame clones only, with some absent. The specimen's table records around 110,000 clones. The sequencing input was PBMCs. The receptor comes from a man aged 40-49 years in good health and CMV-seropositive. This rearrangement joins TRBV7-9 to TRBJ2-1; 9 bases are a match to TRBD1. CDR3 in DNA: TGTGCCAGCAGCGGAGCGGGGACAGGGTCTGATGAGCAGTTCTTC. This codes for CASSGAGTGSDEQFF.